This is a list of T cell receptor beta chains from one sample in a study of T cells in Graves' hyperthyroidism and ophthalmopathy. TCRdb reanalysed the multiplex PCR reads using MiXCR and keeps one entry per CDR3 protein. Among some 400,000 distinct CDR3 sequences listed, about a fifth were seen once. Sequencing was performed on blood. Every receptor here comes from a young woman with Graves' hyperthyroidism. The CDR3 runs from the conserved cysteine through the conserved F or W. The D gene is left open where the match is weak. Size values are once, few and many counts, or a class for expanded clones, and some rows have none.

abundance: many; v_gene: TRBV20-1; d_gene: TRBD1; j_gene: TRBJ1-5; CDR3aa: CSARGRGTDLWRNQPQHF; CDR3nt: TGCAGTGCTAGAGGTAGGGGGACAGACCTCTGGCGTAATCAGCCCCAGCATTTT
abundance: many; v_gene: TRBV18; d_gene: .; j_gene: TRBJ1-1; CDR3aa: CASSPHRDTEAFF; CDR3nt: TGTGCCAGCTCACCTCACAGGGATACTGAAGCTTTCTTT
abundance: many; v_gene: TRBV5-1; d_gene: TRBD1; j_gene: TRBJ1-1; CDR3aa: CASSFRGPGTEAFF; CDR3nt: TGCGCCAGCAGCTTCAGGGGGCCGGGAACTGAAGCTTTCTTT
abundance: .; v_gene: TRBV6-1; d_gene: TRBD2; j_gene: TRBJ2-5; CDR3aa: CASSASGGRETQYF; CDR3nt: TGTGCCAGCAGTGCTAGCGGGGGGCGGGAGACCCAGTACTTC
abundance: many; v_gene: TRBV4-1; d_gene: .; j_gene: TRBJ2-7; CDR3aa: CASSPLNGQGSYEQYF; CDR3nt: TGCGCCAGCAGCCCCCTGAATGGGCAGGGATCGTACGAGCAGTACTTC
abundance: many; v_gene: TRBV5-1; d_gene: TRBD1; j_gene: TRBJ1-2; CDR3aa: CASSAYGTGYGYTF; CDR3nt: TGCGCCAGCAGCGCCTACGGGACAGGGTATGGCTACACCTTC
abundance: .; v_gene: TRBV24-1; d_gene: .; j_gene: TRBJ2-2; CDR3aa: CATSDADRMSGELFF; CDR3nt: TGTGCCACCAGTGATGCCGACCGTATGTCCGGGGAGCTGTTTTTT
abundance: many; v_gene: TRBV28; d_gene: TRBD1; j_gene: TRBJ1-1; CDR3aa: CASTLRPGGMNTEAFF; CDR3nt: TGTGCCAGCACTCTTCGGCCAGGGGGCATGAACACTGAAGCTTTCTTT
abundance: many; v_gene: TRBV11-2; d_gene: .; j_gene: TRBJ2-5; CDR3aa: CASSFASQETQYF; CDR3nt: TGTGCCAGCAGCTTCGCCTCCCAGGAGACCCAGTACTTC
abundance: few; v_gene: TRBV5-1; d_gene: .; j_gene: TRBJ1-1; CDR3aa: CASSLFGKNTEAFF; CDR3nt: TGCGCCAGCAGCTTATTCGGCAAAAACACTGAAGCTTTCTTT
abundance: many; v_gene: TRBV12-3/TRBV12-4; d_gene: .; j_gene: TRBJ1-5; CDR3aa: CASSLWGYGNQPQHF; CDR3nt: TGTGCCAGCAGTTTATGGGGTTACGGCAATCAGCCCCAGCATTTT
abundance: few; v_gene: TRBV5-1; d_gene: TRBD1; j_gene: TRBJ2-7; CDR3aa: CASTPGQGSTSQYF; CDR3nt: TGCGCCAGCACACCGGGACAGGGTAGTACGAGCCAGTACTTC
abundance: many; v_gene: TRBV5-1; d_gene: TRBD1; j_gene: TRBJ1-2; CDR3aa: CASSRAPLRDRGLAGYTF; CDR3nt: TGCGCCAGCAGCCGGGCCCCCCTCAGGGACAGGGGGCTTGCTGGCTACACCTTC
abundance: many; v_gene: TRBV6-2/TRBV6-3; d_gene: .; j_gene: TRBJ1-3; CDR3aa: CASSWKGSGNTIYF; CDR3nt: TGTGCCAGCAGTTGGAAGGGATCTGGAAACACCATATATTTT
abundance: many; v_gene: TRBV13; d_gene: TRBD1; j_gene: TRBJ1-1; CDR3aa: CASSTGQGTEAFF; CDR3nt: TGTGCCAGCAGCACGGGACAGGGGACTGAAGCTTTCTTT
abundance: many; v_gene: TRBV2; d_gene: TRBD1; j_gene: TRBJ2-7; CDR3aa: CASSPGQGEEQYF; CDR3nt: TGTGCCAGCAGCCCGGGGCAGGGGGAAGAGCAGTACTTC
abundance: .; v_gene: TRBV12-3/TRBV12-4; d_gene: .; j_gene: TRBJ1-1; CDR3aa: CASSLYSLNTEAFF; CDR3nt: TGTGCCAGCAGTTTATACAGCTTGAACACTGAAGCTTTCTTT
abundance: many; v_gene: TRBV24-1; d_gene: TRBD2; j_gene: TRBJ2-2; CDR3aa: CATSDLSSGGKVGELFF; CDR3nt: TGTGCCACCAGTGATTTGAGTAGCGGGGGGAAGGTCGGGGAGCTGTTTTTT
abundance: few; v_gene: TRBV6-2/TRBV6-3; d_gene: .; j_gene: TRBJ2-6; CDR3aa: CASSHDGQLYSGANVLTF; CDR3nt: TGTGCCAGCAGCCACGATGGACAGTTGTACTCTGGGGCCAACGTCCTGACTTTC
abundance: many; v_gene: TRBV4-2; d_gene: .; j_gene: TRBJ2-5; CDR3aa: CASSSWGAAETQYF; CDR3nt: TGTGCCAGCAGCTCCTGGGGGGCGGCAGAGACCCAGTACTTC
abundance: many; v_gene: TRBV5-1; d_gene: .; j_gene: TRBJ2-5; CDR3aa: CASFKRGWETQYF; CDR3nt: TGCGCCAGCTTTAAGAGGGGTTGGGAGACCCAGTACTTC
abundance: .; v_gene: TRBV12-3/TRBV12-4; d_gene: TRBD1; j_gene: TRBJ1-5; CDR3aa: CASRSGQANQPQHF; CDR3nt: TGTGCCAGCAGGTCTGGACAGGCCAATCAGCCCCAGCATTTT
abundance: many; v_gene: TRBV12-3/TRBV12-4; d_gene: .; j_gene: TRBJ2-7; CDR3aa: CASSFLRSSYEQYF; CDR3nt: TGTGCCAGCAGTTTCCTGCGATCCTCCTACGAGCAGTACTTC
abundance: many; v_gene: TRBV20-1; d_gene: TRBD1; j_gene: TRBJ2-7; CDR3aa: CSARDRVSYEQYF; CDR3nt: TGCAGTGCTCGCGACAGGGTCTCCTACGAGCAGTACTTC
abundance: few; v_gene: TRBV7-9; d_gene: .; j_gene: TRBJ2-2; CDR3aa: CASTWTHGELFF; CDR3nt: TGTGCCAGCACCTGGACCCACGGGGAGCTGTTTTTT
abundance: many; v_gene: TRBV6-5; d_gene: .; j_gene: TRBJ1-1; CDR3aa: CASSYVRGRMNTEAFF; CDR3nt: TGTGCCAGCAGTTACGTCCGGGGGAGAATGAACACTGAAGCTTTCTTT
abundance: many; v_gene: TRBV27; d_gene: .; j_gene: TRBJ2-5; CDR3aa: CASTCRHPYQETQYF; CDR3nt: TGTGCCAGCACTTGCCGCCACCCCTACCAAGAGACCCAGTACTTC
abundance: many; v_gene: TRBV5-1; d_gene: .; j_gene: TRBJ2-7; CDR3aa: CASTRGTLLYDEQYF; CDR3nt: TGCGCCAGCACCCGGGGGACCCTCCTGTACGACGAGCAGTACTTC
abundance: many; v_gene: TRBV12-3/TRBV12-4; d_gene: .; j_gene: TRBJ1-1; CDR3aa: CASSLRNPEAFF; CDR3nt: TGTGCCAGCAGTTTGCGGAACCCTGAAGCTTTCTTT
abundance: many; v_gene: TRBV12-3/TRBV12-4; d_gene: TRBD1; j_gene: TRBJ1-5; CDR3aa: CASSLRTGESNQPQHF; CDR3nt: TGTGCCAGCAGCCTTCGGACAGGGGAGAGCAATCAGCCCCAGCATTTT
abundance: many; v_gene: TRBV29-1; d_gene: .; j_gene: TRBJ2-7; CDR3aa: CSVDGGSYEQYF; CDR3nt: TGCAGCGTTGATGGGGGGTCCTACGAGCAGTACTTC
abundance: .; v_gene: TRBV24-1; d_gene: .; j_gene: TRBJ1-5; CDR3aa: CATSDSAVVVNQPQHF; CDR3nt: TGTGCCACCAGTGATTCCGCGGTTGTAGTCAATCAGCCTCAGCATTTT
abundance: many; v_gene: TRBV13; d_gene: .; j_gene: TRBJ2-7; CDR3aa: CASSLDGKPYEQYF; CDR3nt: TGTGCCAGCAGCTTGGACGGGAAGCCCTACGAGCAGTACTTC
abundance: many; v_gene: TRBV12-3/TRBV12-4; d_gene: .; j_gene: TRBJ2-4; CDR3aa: CASSSQGGKNIQYF; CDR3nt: TGTGCCAGCAGTTCACAGGGAGGCAAAAACATTCAGTACTTC
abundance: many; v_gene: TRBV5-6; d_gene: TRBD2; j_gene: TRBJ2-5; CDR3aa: CASSLGPTSGKETQYF; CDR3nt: TGTGCCAGCAGCTTGGGGCCGACTAGCGGTAAAGAGACCCAGTACTTC
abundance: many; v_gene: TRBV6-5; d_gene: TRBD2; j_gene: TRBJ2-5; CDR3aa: CASSLRGKRGAGETQYF; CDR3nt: TGTGCCAGCAGTCTACGAGGGAAGCGGGGGGCAGGGGAGACCCAGTACTTC
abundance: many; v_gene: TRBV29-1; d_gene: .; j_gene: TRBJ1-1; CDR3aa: CTGYNQAVSEAFF; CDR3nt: TGCACCGGCTATAATCAGGCAGTTTCTGAAGCTTTCTTT